The 6 T cell receptor beta chains in this list originate from one sample, sequenced in a study of blood T cell repertoires in COVID-19. Sequencing used immunoSEQ multiplex PCR; TCRdb keeps in-frame clones, though not all of them. The table lists some 290,000 clones, about nine tenths of them singletons, with roughly 10% in the top ten. Sequenced sample: peripheral blood. These receptors all stem from a woman in her 30s with COVID-19, enrolled during active disease.

The CDR3 DNA reads TGCGCCAGCAGCCAGGGGGGATTCCTAAGAGGTGTGAACACTGAAGCTTTCTTT. Its translation: CASSQGGFLRGVNTEAFF. V is TRBV4-1 and J is TRBJ1-1; D possibly corresponds to TRBD1 (5 bases). V shed 3 bases and J shed 0 bases, with 20 bases lying between them. CDR1 and CDR2 from the germline V gene are MGHRA and YSYEKL. There are 18 residues in the CDR3.

The chain couples TRBV5-4 to TRBJ2-7, with 7 bases matching TRBD2. With V trimmed by 0 bases and J by 4 bases, 7 bases remained unmatched. Per the germline V gene, CDR1 is SGHNT and CDR2 is YYREEE (reference sequence). The CDR3 loop spans 15 amino acids. The CDR3 nucleotides are TGTGCCAGCAGCTTGGATACGGCGGGGGTTTACGAGCAGTACTTC. Its protein product is CASSLDTAGVYEQYF.

In DNA, the CDR3 is TGTGCCAGTAGTATGCGACTAGCGGGGTCCTCTAGCTCCTACAATGAGCAGTTCTTC. Its translation: CASSMRLAGSSSSYNEQFF. The rearrangement uses TRBV19 and TRBJ2-1, with 11 nucleotides matching TRBD2. The CDR3 covers 19 residues. V was clipped by 3 bases and J by 0 bases; unmatched bases: 10. CDR1 and CDR2 from the germline V gene are LNHDA and SQIVND (reference sequence).

This sequence joins TRBV2 and TRBJ1-2; D is ambiguous. V was cut by 8 bases and J by 8 bases, with 15 bases left in between. Germline V gene lookup returns CDR1 SNHLY and CDR2 FYNNEI. This CDR3 spans 12 amino acids. Here the CDR3 DNA reads TGTGCCAGCGAGCGGGAGAGGAACGGCTACACCTTC. Its protein product is CASERERNGYTF.

This chain uses TRBV14 with TRBJ1-1, with D maybe TRBD1 (5 bases). The CDR3 is 15 amino acids. CDR1 is SGHDN and CDR2 is FVKESK in the germline V gene. Trimming removed 2 bases at V and 3 bases at J, with 13 bases between. CDR3 protein: CASSQLRAGDTEAFF. DNA for the CDR3: TGTGCCAGCAGCCAATTGAGGGCGGGGGACACTGAAGCTTTCTTT.

CDR3 protein: CASSKRTGRSPLHF. The CDR3 DNA reads as TGTGCCAGTAGTAAAAGGACAGGTCGTTCACCCCTCCACTTT. The genes are TRBV19 and TRBJ1-6; TRBD1 agrees at 7 bases. The length of the CDR3 is 14 residues. Trimming at V came to 4 bases and at J to 9 bases, leaving 6 bases not matched to a gene. Looked up from germline, CDR1 is LNHDA and CDR2 is SQIVND (reference sequence).